The TCR beta chain under discussion was sequenced for a study of response to subunit inactivated influenza vaccine. Study outcomes and limitations: Seasonal influenza vaccination, on each occasion, was suggested by the authors to recruit few new T cells.

The CDR3 loop spans 19 amino acids. With V trimmed by 1 base and J by 1 base, 7 bases remained unmatched. Germline CDR1 SGHAT, CDR2 FQNNGV. This clonotype occurred a few times. Its antigen is still unknown. A single record per CDR3 protein comes from TCRdb applying MiXCR to the RT-PCR reads. The table records hundreds of thousands of distinct CDR3 sequences, approximately 7.7% of them present only once. The rearrangement links TRBV11-2 to TRBJ2-3; 14 bases line up with TRBD2. This specimen consisted of PBMCs from blood, obtained less than 25 months after vaccination. The TCR sequence derives from a man between 45 and 75 years old who received an inactivated influenza vaccine. For the CDR3, the DNA is TGTGCCAGCAGCTTAGTGGTGACTAGCGGGGGGGCGCGCACAGATACGCAGTATTTT. This sequence encodes CASSLVVTSGGARTDTQYF.